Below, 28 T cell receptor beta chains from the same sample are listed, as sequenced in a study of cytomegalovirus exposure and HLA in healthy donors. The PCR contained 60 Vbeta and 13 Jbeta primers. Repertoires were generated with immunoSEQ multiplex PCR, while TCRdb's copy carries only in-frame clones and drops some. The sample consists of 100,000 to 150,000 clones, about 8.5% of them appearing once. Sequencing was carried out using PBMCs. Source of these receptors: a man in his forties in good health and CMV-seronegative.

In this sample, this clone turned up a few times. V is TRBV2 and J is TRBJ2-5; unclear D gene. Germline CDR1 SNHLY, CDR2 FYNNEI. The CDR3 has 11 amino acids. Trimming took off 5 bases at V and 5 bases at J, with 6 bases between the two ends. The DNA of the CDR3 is TGTGCCAGCAGTTACGGGGAGACCCAGTACTTC. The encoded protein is CASSYGETQYF.

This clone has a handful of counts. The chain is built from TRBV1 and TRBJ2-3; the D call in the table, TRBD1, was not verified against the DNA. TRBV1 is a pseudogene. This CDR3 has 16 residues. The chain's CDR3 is CTSSPPWGHRRDTQYF. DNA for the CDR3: TGCACCAGCAGCCCCCCTTGGGGACATAGGCGGGATACGCAGTATTTT.

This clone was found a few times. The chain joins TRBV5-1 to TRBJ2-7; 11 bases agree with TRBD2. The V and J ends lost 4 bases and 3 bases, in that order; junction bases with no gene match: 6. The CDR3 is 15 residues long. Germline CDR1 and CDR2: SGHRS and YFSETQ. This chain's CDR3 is CASSSLAGGRYEQYF. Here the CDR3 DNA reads TGCGCCAGCAGCAGTCTAGCGGGGGGCCGCTACGAGCAGTACTTC.

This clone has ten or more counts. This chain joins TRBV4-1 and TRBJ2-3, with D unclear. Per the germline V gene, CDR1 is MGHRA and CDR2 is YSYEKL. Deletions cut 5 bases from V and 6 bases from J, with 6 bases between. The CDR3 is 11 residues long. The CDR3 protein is CASSYSDTQYF. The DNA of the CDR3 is TGCGCCAGCAGCTACAGTGATACGCAGTATTTT.

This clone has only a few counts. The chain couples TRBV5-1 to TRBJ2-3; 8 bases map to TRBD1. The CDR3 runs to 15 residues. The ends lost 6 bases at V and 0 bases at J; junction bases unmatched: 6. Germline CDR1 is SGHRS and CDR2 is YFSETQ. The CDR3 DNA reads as TGCGCCAGCATCCTGACAGGGGCTAGCACAGATACGCAGTATTTT. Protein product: CASILTGASTDTQYF.

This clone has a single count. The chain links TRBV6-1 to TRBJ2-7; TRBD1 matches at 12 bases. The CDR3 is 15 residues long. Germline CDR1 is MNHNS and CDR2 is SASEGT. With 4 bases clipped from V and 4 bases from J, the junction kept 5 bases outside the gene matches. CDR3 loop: CASSVRDRGPYEQYF. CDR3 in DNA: TGTGCCAGCAGTGTCCGGGACAGGGGGCCGTACGAGCAGTACTTC.

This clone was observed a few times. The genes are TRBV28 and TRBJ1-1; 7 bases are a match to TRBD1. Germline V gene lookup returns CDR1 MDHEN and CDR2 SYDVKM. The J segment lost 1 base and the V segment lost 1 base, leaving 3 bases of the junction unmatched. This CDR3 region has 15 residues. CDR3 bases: TGTGCCAGCAGTTTATCCGGGACAGAGAACACTGAAGCTTTCTTT. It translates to CASSLSGTENTEAFF.

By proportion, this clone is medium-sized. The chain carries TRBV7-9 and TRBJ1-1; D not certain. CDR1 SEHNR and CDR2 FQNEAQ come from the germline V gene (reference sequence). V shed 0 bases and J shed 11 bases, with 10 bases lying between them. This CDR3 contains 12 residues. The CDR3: CASSLALRRAFF. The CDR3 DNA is TGTGCCAGCAGCTTAGCGCTCCGGCGGGCTTTCTTT.

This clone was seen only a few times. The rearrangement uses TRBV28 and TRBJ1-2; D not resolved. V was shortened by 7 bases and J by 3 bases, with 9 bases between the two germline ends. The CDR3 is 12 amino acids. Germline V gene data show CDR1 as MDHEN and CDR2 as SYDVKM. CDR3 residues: CASTRRDYGYTF. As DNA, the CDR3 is TGTGCCAGCACGCGCCGGGACTATGGCTACACCTTC.

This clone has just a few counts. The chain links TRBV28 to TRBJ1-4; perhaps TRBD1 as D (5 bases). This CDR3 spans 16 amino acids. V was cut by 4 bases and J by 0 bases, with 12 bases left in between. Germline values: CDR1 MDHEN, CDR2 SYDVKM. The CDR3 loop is CASSYPQAATNEKLFF. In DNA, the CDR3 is TGTGCCAGCAGTTACCCACAGGCCGCAACTAATGAAAAACTGTTTTTT.

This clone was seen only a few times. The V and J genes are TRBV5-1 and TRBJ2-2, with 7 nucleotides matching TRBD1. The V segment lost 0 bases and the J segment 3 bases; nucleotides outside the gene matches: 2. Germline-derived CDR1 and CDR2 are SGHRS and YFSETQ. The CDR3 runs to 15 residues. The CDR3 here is CASSLEGADTGELFF. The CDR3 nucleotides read TGCGCCAGCAGCTTGGAGGGGGCAGACACCGGGGAGCTGTTTTTT. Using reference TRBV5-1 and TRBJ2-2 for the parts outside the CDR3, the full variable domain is KAGVTQTPRYLIKTRGQQVTLSCSPISGHRSVSWYQQTPGQGLQFLFEYFSETQRNKGNFPGRFSGRQFSNSRSEMNVSTLELGDSALYLCASSLEGADTGELFFGEGSRLTVL.

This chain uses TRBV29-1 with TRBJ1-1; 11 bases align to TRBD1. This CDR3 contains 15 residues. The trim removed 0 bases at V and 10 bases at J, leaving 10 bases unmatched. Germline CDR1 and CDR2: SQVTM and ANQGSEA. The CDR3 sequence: CSVEDQGQGARGAFF. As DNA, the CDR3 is TGCAGCGTTGAAGATCAAGGACAGGGGGCTCGGGGAGCTTTCTTT.

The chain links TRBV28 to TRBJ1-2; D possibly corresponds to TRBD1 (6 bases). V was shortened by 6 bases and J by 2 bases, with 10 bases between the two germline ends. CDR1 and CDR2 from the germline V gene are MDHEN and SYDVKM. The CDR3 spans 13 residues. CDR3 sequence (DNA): TGTGCCAGCAGGGCAGGGGCGAACTATGGCTACACCTTC. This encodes CASRAGANYGYTF.

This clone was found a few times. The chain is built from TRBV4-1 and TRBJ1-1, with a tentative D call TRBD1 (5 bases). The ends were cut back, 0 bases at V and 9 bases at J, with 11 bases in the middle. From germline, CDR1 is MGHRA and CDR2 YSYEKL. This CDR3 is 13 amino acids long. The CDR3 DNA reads TGCGCCAGCAGCCAAGATCCGCCAGGGAAAGCTTTCTTT. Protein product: CASSQDPPGKAFF.

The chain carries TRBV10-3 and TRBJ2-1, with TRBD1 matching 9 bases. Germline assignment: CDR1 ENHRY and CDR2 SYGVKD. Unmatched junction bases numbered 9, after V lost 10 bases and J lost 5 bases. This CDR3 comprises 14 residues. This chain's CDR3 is CATSPGQGNNEQFF. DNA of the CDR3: TGTGCCACCAGCCCGGGACAGGGCAACAATGAGCAGTTCTTC.

This chain's CDR3 is CASRTSGGDSSYNEQFF. The CDR3 nucleotides read TGTGCCAGCCGGACTAGCGGGGGGGATAGCTCCTACAATGAGCAGTTCTTC. V gene TRBV27 combines with J gene TRBJ2-1; TRBD2 aligns across 15 bases. The CDR3 length is 17 residues. J was trimmed by 0 bases and V by 8 bases; bases with no gene match: 5. From germline, CDR1 is MNHEY and CDR2 SMNVEV (reference sequence).

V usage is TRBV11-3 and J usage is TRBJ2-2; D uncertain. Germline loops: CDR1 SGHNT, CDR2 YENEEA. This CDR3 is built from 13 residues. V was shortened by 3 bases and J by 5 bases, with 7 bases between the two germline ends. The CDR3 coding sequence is TGTGCCAGCAGCTTTCGGTGGACCGGGGAGCTGTTTTTT. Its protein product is CASSFRWTGELFF.

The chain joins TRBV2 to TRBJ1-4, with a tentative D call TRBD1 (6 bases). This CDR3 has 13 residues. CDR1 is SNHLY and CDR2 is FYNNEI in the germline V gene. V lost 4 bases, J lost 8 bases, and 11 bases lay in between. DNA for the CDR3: TGTGCCAGCAGTGCAGGGGTGTACGAAAAACTGTTTTTT. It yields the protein CASSAGVYEKLFF.

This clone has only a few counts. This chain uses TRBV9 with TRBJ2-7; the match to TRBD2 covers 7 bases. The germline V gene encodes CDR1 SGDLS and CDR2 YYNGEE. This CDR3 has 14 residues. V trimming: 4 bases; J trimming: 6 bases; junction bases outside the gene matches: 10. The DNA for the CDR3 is TGTGCCAGCAGCAGCCGGGACTATTTTAGCGAGCAGTACTTC. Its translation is CASSSRDYFSEQYF.

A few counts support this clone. The DNA of the CDR3 is TGTGCCATAGGGGGCAGGGGGCGGTGGGAGACCCAGTACTTC. It specifies CAIGGRGRWETQYF. The chain uses TRBV2 and TRBJ2-5, with 8 bases matching TRBD1. Trimming removed 10 bases from V and 5 bases from J; junction bases left unmatched: 12. The CDR3 length is 14 residues. The germline V gene encodes CDR1 SNHLY and CDR2 FYNNEI.

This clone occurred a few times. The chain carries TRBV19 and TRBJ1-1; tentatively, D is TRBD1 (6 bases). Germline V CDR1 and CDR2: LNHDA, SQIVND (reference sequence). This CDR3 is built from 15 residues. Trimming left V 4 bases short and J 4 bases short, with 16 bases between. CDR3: CASSTNQGWGTEAFF. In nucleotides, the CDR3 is TGTGCCAGTAGTACGAATCAGGGGTGGGGCACTGAAGCTTTCTTT.

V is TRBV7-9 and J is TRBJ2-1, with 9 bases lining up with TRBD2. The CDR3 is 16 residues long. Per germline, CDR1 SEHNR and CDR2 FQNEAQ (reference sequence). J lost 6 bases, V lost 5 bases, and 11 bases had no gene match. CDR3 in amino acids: CASSHIRRGGPNEQFF. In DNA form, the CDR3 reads TGTGCCAGCAGCCACATTCGGCGGGGGGGCCCCAATGAGCAGTTCTTC.

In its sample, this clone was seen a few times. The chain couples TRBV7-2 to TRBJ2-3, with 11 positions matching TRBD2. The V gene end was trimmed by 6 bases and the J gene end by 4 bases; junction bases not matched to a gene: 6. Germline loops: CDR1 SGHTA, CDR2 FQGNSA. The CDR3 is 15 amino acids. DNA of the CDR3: TGTGCCAGCAGTTTTAGCGGGGGGGCCCCAGATACGCAGTATTTT. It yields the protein CASSFSGGAPDTQYF.

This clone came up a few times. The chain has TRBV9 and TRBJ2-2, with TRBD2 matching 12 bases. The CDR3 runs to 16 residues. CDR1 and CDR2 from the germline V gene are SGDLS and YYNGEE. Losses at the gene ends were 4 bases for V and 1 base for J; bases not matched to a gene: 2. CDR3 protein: CASSTGLAGNTGELFF. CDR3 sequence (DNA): TGTGCCAGCAGCACGGGACTAGCGGGGAACACCGGGGAGCTGTTTTTT.

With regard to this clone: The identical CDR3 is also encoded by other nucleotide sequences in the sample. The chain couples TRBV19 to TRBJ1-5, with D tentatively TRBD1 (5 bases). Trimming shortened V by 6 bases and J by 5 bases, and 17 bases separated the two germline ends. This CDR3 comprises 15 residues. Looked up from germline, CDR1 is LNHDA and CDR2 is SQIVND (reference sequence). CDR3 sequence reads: CASSPEDNSYQPQHF. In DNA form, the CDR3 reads TGTGCCAGTAGCCCAGAGGACAATTCTTATCAGCCCCAGCATTTT.

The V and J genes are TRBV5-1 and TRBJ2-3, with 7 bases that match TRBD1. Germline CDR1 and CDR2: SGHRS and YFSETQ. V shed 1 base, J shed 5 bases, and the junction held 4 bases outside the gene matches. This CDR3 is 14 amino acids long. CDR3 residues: CASSLYRGGDTQYF. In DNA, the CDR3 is TGCGCCAGCAGCTTGTACAGGGGTGGAGATACGCAGTATTTT.

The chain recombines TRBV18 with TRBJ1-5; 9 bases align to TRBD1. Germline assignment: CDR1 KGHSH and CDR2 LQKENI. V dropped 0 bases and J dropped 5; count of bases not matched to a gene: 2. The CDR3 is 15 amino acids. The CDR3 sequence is CASSPPGQGHQPQHF. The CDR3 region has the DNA TGTGCCAGCTCACCACCCGGACAGGGGCATCAGCCCCAGCATTTT. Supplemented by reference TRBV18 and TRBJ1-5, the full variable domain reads NAGVMQNPRHLVRRRGQEARLRCSPMKGHSHVYWYRQLPEEGLKFMVYLQKENIIDESGMPKERFSAEFPKEGPSILRIQQVVRGDSAAYFCASSPPGQGHQPQHFGDGTRLSIL.

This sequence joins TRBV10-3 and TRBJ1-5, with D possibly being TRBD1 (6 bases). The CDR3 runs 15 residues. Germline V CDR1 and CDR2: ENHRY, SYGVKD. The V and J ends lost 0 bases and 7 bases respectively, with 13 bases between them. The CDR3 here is CAISESGRGFQPQHF. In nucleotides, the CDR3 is TGTGCCATCAGTGAGTCTGGCAGGGGTTTCCAGCCCCAGCATTTT.